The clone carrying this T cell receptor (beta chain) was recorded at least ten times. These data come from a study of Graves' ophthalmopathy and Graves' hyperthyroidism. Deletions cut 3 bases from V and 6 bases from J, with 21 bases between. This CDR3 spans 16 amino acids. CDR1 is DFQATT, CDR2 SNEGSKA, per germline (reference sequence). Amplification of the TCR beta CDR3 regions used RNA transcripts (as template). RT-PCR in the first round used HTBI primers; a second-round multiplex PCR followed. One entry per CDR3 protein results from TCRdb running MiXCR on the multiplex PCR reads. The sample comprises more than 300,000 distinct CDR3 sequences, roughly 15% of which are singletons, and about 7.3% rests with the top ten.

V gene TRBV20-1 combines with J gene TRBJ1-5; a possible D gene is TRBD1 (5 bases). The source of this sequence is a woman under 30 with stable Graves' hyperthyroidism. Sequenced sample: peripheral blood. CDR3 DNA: TGCAGTGCTAGCCAGGGAAGCGGGGATCGAGGTCAGCCCCAGCATTTT. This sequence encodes CSASQGSGDRGQPQHF.